A selection of T cell receptor beta chains follows, all from one sample in a study of blood T cell repertoires in COVID-19. The assay was immunoSEQ multiplex PCR, and TCRdb's table has in-frame clones only and misses some. Of tens of thousands of clones in the sample, roughly 80% were seen once. The source material was PBMCs or T cells enriched from blood (not recorded which). The receptors shown here come from a woman between 45 and 65 years old with acute COVID-19. Both conserved end residues are part of each CDR3. A D gene is named only where the DNA matches it firmly. The listing skips clone size in some rows; elsewhere it reads once, few, many or a size class.

.	.	TRBV15	TRBJ2-5	CATSSGPNQETQYF	TGTGCCACCAGCAGTGGGCCCAACCAAGAGACCCAGTACTTC
medium-sized	TRBD1	TRBV7-9	TRBJ1-5	CASSLEGAPNQPQHF	TGTGCCAGCAGCTTAGAGGGGGCGCCCAATCAGCCCCAGCATTTT
.	.	TRBV11-3	TRBJ2-1	CASSLGRGSYNEQFF	TGTGCCAGCAGCTTAGGCAGGGGATCCTACAATGAGCAGTTCTTC
.	TRBD2	TRBV19	TRBJ2-1	CASSTGGTSGVYEQFF	TGTGCCAGTAGTACAGGAGGGACTAGCGGGGTCTATGAGCAGTTCTTC
.	TRBD1	TRBV11-2	TRBJ1-3	CASSSLLGTESYSGNTIYF	TGTGCCAGCAGCTCCTTACTCGGGACAGAAAGCTACTCTGGAAACACCATATATTTT
.	.	TRBV7-2	TRBJ1-4	CASSLIATNEKLFF	TGTGCCAGCAGCCTTATTGCAACTAATGAAAAACTGTTTTTT
.	TRBD1	TRBV6-5	TRBJ1-6	CASTRQGGSPLHF	TGTGCCAGCACCCGACAGGGTGGGTCACCCCTCCACTTT
.	.	TRBV3-1/TRBV3-2	TRBJ2-2	CASSRSGGTGELFF	TGTGCCAGCAGCCGTTCTGGGGGGACCGGGGAGCTGTTTTTT
.	TRBD2	TRBV3-1/TRBV3-2	TRBJ2-1	CASSLRGGNEQFF	TGTGCCAGCAGCCTTCGCGGGGGGAATGAGCAGTTCTTC
.	TRBD2	TRBV6-5	TRBJ2-7	CASRSLWTSGYEQYF	TGTGCCAGCAGATCACTTTGGACTAGCGGCTACGAGCAGTACTTC
.	.	TRBV6-1	TRBJ2-7	CASSEGGGPGRYEQYF	TGTGCCAGCAGTGAAGGGGGTGGGCCAGGGAGGTACGAGCAGTACTTC
.	.	TRBV30	TRBJ2-7	CAWSAMDSDEQYF	TGTGCCTGGAGTGCTATGGACAGCGACGAGCAGTACTTC
.	.	TRBV12-3/TRBV12-4	TRBJ1-2	CASSRYRDGYTF	TGTGCCAGCAGCCGTTACAGGGATGGCTACACCTTC
.	TRBD2	TRBV7-9	TRBJ2-3	CASSPGTSPSEATQYF	TGTGCCAGCAGCCCCGGGACTAGCCCCTCGGAGGCTACGCAGTATTTT
.	TRBD1	TRBV18	TRBJ1-2	CASSPDRGTPGYTF	TGTGCCAGCTCACCAGACAGGGGAACCCCTGGCTACACCTTC
.	.	TRBV21-1	TRBJ2-7	CASSKDTRTRF	TGTGCCAGCAGCAAAGATACTAGGACTCGCTTC
few	.	TRBV28	TRBJ1-2	CASTLTSSGYYGYTF	TGTGCCAGCACCCTCACTAGCTCGGGGTACTATGGCTACACCTTC
.	.	TRBV5-1	TRBJ1-1	CASSPRTYMNTEAFF	TGCGCCAGCAGCCCCCGGACATACATGAACACTGAAGCTTTCTTT
.	.	TRBV7-9	TRBJ1-1	CASSSQVTEAFF	TGTGCCAGCAGCTCGCAGGTCACTGAAGCTTTCTTT
.	TRBD2	TRBV6-4	TRBJ2-1	CASSQLAGGLSEQFF	TGTGCCAGCAGTCAACTAGCGGGGGGGCTATCTGAGCAGTTCTTC
.	TRBD2	TRBV28	TRBJ2-1	CASGAFRGGPYNEQFF	TGTGCCAGCGGTGCCTTTCGGGGGGGCCCCTACAATGAGCAGTTCTTC
few	.	TRBV5-4	TRBJ1-6	CASSLQGLSYNSPLHF	TGTGCCAGCAGCTTGCAGGGTCTCTCCTATAATTCACCCCTCCACTTT
.	TRBD2	TRBV2	TRBJ2-1	CASSSSGGHNEQFF	TGTGCCAGCAGTAGTAGCGGGGGGCACAATGAGCAGTTCTTC
few	.	TRBV7-3	TRBJ2-7	CASSLGVGAYEQYF	TGTGCCAGCAGCTTAGGTGTAGGAGCCTACGAGCAGTACTTC
once	.	TRBV9	TRBJ2-7	CASIASNRSYEQYF	TGTGCCAGCATCGCCTCGAACAGGTCCTACGAGCAGTACTTC
.	.	TRBV12-3/TRBV12-4	TRBJ1-5	CASTPNEGQPQHF	TGTGCCAGCACCCCCAACGAGGGACAGCCCCAGCATTTT
.	TRBD1	TRBV19	TRBJ2-7	CASSRTGGAGYEQYF	TGTGCCAGTAGTAGGACAGGGGGCGCGGGATACGAGCAGTACTTC
.	.	TRBV30	TRBJ1-4	CAWSGQAGTAGKLFF	TGTGCCTGGAGTGGACAGGCTGGTACAGCTGGAAAACTGTTTTTT
.	TRBD1	TRBV4-1	TRBJ2-3	CASSQFTGTGVVRTQYF	TGCGCCAGCAGCCAGTTTACCGGGACAGGGGTTGTGAGGACGCAGTATTTT
.	.	TRBV3-1/TRBV3-2	TRBJ2-7	CASSHPMTYEQYF	TGTGCCAGCAGCCATCCTATGACCTACGAGCAGTACTTC
.	TRBD1	TRBV5-8	TRBJ1-2	CASSFDRGSGYTF	TGTGCCAGCAGCTTCGACAGGGGTAGTGGCTACACCTTC
.	.	TRBV20-1	TRBJ2-5	CSASPVSQETQYF	TGCAGTGCTAGTCCCGTTTCCCAAGAGACCCAGTACTTC
.	.	TRBV9	TRBJ1-1	CASSVADTLNTEAFF	TGTGCCAGCAGCGTAGCCGACACCCTGAACACTGAAGCTTTCTTT
.	.	TRBV28	TRBJ1-5	CASSFKRDASQTNQPQHF	TGTGCCAGCAGTTTTAAGCGTGATGCCTCACAAACTAATCAGCCCCAGCATTTT
once	.	TRBV30	TRBJ1-2	CAWNRQGNTYGYTF	TGTGCCTGGAATCGGCAGGGGAATACCTATGGCTACACCTTC
few	.	TRBV4-1	TRBJ2-7	CASSQDRLSYEQYF	TGCGCCAGCAGCCAAGACAGGCTCTCCTACGAGCAGTACTTC
few	.	TRBV25-1	TRBJ2-3	CASSDPAISTDTQYF	TGTGCCAGCAGTGACCCCGCGATTAGCACAGATACGCAGTATTTT
.	TRBD1	TRBV6-5	TRBJ1-5	CASSRDRGWQPQHF	TGTGCCAGCAGCCGCGACAGGGGTTGGCAGCCCCAGCATTTT
.	TRBD1	TRBV12-5	TRBJ2-3	CASGSRTGGVADTQYF	TGTGCTAGTGGTTCCCGGACAGGGGGGGTCGCAGATACGCAGTATTTT
.	.	TRBV30	TRBJ1-1	CAWSVSGSAYRAFF	TGTGCCTGGAGTGTATCTGGGTCGGCGTACAGGGCTTTCTTT
.	TRBD2	TRBV2	TRBJ2-1	CASGSSGVYNEQFF	TGTGCCAGCGGGTCTAGCGGGGTCTACAATGAGCAGTTCTTC
few	.	TRBV5-1	TRBJ2-5	CASSFQGGRETQYF	TGCGCCAGCAGCTTTCAGGGGGGCAGGGAGACCCAGTACTTC
.	TRBD1	TRBV2	TRBJ2-7	CASNTGQVPWEQYF	TGTGCCAGCAACACCGGACAGGTCCCCTGGGAGCAGTACTTC
once	TRBD2	TRBV19	TRBJ2-7	CASSIVPSGGDYEQYF	TGTGCCAGTAGTATAGTTCCTAGCGGGGGGGACTACGAGCAGTACTTC
.	.	TRBV18	TRBJ2-5	CASSLTERETQYF	TGTGCCAGCTCTCTGACTGAGCGAGAGACCCAGTACTTC
few	.	TRBV5-1	TRBJ1-3	CASSWGRARGNTIYF	TGCGCCAGCAGCTGGGGCCGCGCCCGGGGAAACACCATATATTTT
.	.	TRBV25-1	TRBJ1-6	CASSGQSHSYNSPLHF	TGTGCCAGCTCCGGACAGTCTCACTCCTATAATTCACCCCTCCACTTT
.	.	TRBV10-3	TRBJ1-3	CAPKGENRSSGNTIYF	TGTGCCCCAAAGGGGGAAAACAGGAGCTCTGGAAACACCATATATTTT
.	.	TRBV9	TRBJ1-1	CASSGPTPNTEAFF	TGTGCCAGCAGCGGACCGACACCGAACACTGAAGCTTTCTTT
.	.	TRBV9	TRBJ1-1	CASSVRRDTEAFF	TGTGCCAGCAGCGTTCGCCGGGACACTGAAGCTTTCTTT